The next 30 T cell receptor beta chains were all read from a single sample in a study of regulatory T cells in long-lasting Graves disease. Time point reported: newly diagnosed GD, antithyroid drugs for less than 3 months. The authors made the TCR library using RNA they extracted from PBMCs. According to the study, TCR beta libraries were built with iRepertoire HTBI primers and CDR3-region Arm-PCR. One entry per CDR3 protein, called by TCRdb with MiXCR from the multiplex PCR reads. The sample carries hundreds of thousands of distinct CDR3 sequences, more than 10% recorded once. These data also featured in a second study, about T cells in Graves' hyperthyroidism and ophthalmopathy.

The sequencing used peripheral blood mononuclear cells (PBMCs), collected at new diagnosis, from a patient treated with antithyroid drugs. All receptors derive from a woman aged 25-40 years with Graves disease.

This chain links TRBV9 with TRBJ2-1; D gene uncertain. Trimming shortened V by 1 base and J by 8 bases, and 13 bases separated the two germline ends. The CDR3 spans 14 residues. Germline CDR1 SGDLS, CDR2 YYNGEE. The CDR3 spells CASSVSFGRDEQFF. The CDR3 region has the DNA TGTGCCAGCAGCGTAAGTTTTGGCCGAGATGAGCAGTTCTTC.

This clonotype was detected only a few times. The chain joins TRBV19 to TRBJ1-3, with D unresolved. The ends were cut back, 6 bases at V and 0 bases at J, with 12 bases in the middle. From germline, CDR1 is LNHDA and CDR2 SQIVND (reference sequence). The CDR3 sequence is 15 residues long. The CDR3 bases are TGTGCCAGTAGCTACAGCTCGTTCTCTGGAAACACCATATATTTT. Translated, it gives CASSYSSFSGNTIYF.

Only a few counts were recorded for this clonotype. A read error may account for a junction end that differs from germline. V usage is TRBV6-5 and J usage is TRBJ2-7; weak D call: TRBD2 (6 bases). The CDR3 has 17 amino acids. The germline CDR1 and CDR2 sequences are MNHEY and SVGAGI. As DNA, the CDR3 is TGTGCCAGCAGTTATTCGGGATCTTTATCCTCGGGGGACGAGCAGTGCTTC. Its protein is CASSYSGSLSSGDEQCF.

This clonotype has at least ten counts. The junction departs from germline at one end; a sequencing error may be responsible. The chain combines TRBV11-2 with TRBJ2-7; D assignment may be TRBD1 or TRBD2 (5 bases each). This CDR3 contains 15 residues. Germline CDR1 and CDR2: SGHAT and FQNNGV. CDR3 amino acids: CASRLEPGPIYEQYF. In DNA, the CDR3 is TGTGCCAGCAGATTAGAACCGGGACCGATTTACGAGCAGTACTTC.

This clonotype occurred many times. This rearrangement joins TRBV18 to TRBJ1-5, with a possible D match to TRBD1 (5 bases). The V end was cut by 4 bases, the J end by 2 bases, with 9 bases between. Germline V lookup: CDR1 KGHSH, CDR2 LQKENI. There are 14 residues in the CDR3. CDR3 sequence reads: CASSQGIGNQPQHF. DNA of the CDR3: TGTGCCAGCTCACAGGGGATTGGCAATCAGCCCCAGCATTTT.

This clonotype was counted at least ten times. This chain connects TRBV28 to TRBJ1-2; D ambiguous. The CDR3 consists of 14 residues. CDR1 and CDR2 (germline): MDHEN, SYDVKM. V lost 5 bases to trimming and J lost 4 bases, with 14 bases between them. The CDR3 nucleotides are TGTGCCAGCAGTATAGGACGGCGATCCTATGGCTACACCTTC. Translating gives CASSIGRRSYGYTF.

The V and J genes are TRBV7-3 and TRBJ2-3; 9 bases agree with TRBD1. Looked up from germline, CDR1 is SGHTA and CDR2 is FQGTGA. The CDR3 length is 17 residues. The ends lost 5 bases at V and 2 bases at J; junction bases unmatched: 11. CDR3 region: CASSLTSGTGLTDTQYF. In DNA form, the CDR3 reads TGTGCCAGCAGCCTGACGTCCGGGACAGGGCTCACAGATACGCAGTATTTT.

This clonotype has only a few counts. The V call is TRBV7-9, the J call TRBJ1-4, with a possible D match to TRBD1 (6 bases). CDR1 and CDR2 (germline): SEHNR, FQNEAQ (reference sequence). CDR3 length: 13 amino acids. The ends were cut back, 5 bases at V and 8 bases at J, with 12 bases in the middle. Written as DNA, the CDR3 is TGTGCCAGCAGCCAGGGACAACCAGAAAAACTGTTTTTT. Amino acids: CASSQGQPEKLFF.

This clonotype has ten or more counts. In DNA form, the CDR3 reads TGTGCCAGCAGTTTATCTGGCCGAAACACCATATATTTT. Protein product: CASSLSGRNTIYF. The chain has TRBV28 and TRBJ1-3; D uncertain. CDR3 length: 13 amino acids. CDR1 and CDR2 from the germline V gene are MDHEN and SYDVKM. V lost 1 base to trimming and J lost 5 bases, with 6 bases between them. Filled out from reference TRBV28 and TRBJ1-3, the complete variable domain reads DVKVTQSSRYLVKRTGEKVFLECVQDMDHENMFWYRQDPGLGLRLIYFSYDVKMKEKGDIPEGYSVSREKKERFSLILESASTNQTSMYLCASSLSGRNTIYFGEGSWLTVV.

This clonotype was seen repeatedly, ten times or more. The chain carries TRBV6-1 and TRBJ1-2; D ambiguous. V dropped 6 bases and J dropped 8 bases, with 13 bases sitting between them. The CDR3 runs to 12 residues. CDR1 is MNHNS, CDR2 SASEGT, per germline. This CDR3 reads CASSRVKGGYTF. For the CDR3, the DNA is TGTGCCAGCAGCCGGGTTAAAGGAGGCTACACCTTC.

This clonotype has only a few counts. J is TRBJ2-7 and V is TRBV6-1, with D perhaps assigned TRBD1 or TRBD2 (5 bases each). The CDR3 is 12 amino acids. With 8 bases removed from V and 5 bases from J, the gap between germline ends came to 13 bases. CDR1 and CDR2 from the germline V gene are MNHNS and SASEGT. CDR3 bases: TGTGCCAGCGTTTCGTTGGGGGACGAGCAGTACTTC. This codes for CASVSLGDEQYF.

The V call is TRBV4-3, the J call TRBJ1-5; no definite D call. V dropped 0 bases and J dropped 2 bases, with 5 bases sitting between them. Germline V gene sequence: CDR1 LGHNA, CDR2 YSLEER. The CDR3 extends over 14 amino acids. DNA of the CDR3: TGCGCCAGCAGCCAAGAAACGGGCAATCAGCCCCAGCATTTT. Its translation: CASSQETGNQPQHF.

This clonotype was observed once. This rearrangement joins TRBV27 to TRBJ2-4, with 12 bases matching TRBD2. The junction had 5 bases not matched to a gene; V was cut back by 7 bases and J by 1 base. The CDR3 covers 16 residues. Germline V gene sequence: CDR1 MNHEY, CDR2 SMNVEV (reference sequence). The CDR3 loop reads CASTQLAGGAKNIQYF. CDR3 DNA sequence: TGTGCCAGCACCCAACTAGCGGGAGGCGCCAAAAACATTCAGTACTTC.

This clonotype was found a few times. The chain links TRBV28 to TRBJ2-7; 8 bases line up with TRBD1. The CDR3 is 15 amino acids. Germline V gene lookup returns CDR1 MDHEN and CDR2 SYDVKM. Trimming took 2 bases from V and 6 from J; bases not matched to a gene: 9. In DNA, the CDR3 is TGTGCCAGCAGTTTAATCCGTGCAGGGGGCGGCGAGCAGTACTTC. It translates to CASSLIRAGGGEQYF.

This clonotype was recorded many times. J is TRBJ1-3 and V is TRBV12-3 or TRBV12-4; D is undetermined. The V end lost 4 bases, the J end lost 7 bases, and 11 bases lay between the germline ends. This CDR3 is 13 amino acids long. The CDR3 loop reads CASSSTLGNTIYF. CDR3 bases: TGTGCCAGCAGTTCCACACTCGGGAACACCATATATTTT.

In its sample, this clonotype was seen many times. V usage is TRBV27 and J usage is TRBJ1-4, with D hard to call. Trimming left V 6 bases short and J 7 bases short, with 12 bases between. The V gene's germline CDR1 is MNHEY and CDR2 SMNVEV (reference sequence). This CDR3 has 13 amino acids. The CDR3 nucleotides read TGTGCCAGCAGCGATAGGGAGGGTGAAAAACTGTTTTTT. Translating gives CASSDREGEKLFF.

This clonotype was observed many times. The chain employs TRBV6-1 and TRBJ2-7; a weak D match, TRBD1 (5 bases). This CDR3 comprises 16 residues. Germline CDR1 and CDR2: MNHNS and SASEGT. Between the trimmed V and J ends, which lost 6 bases and 7 bases, there was a span of 25 bases. The CDR3 coding sequence is TGTGCCAGCAGCCACAGGCCACCTTCGGGTCTGGGTGAGCAGTACTTC. It yields the protein CASSHRPPSGLGEQYF.

This clonotype has at least ten counts. The rearrangement uses TRBV12-3 or TRBV12-4 and TRBJ1-5, with 8 bases that match TRBD1. The V segment lost 5 bases and the J segment 5 bases; nucleotides outside the gene matches: 14. This CDR3 is 17 amino acids long. The CDR3 coding sequence is TGTGCCAGCAGTCCGGGGACAGGTTCTATTCCCTATCAGCCCCAGCATTTT. Translating gives CASSPGTGSIPYQPQHF.

The sample holds many counts of this clonotype. The genes are TRBV7-2 and TRBJ2-1; TRBD2 is a possible D gene (5 bases). CDR1 and CDR2 from the germline V gene are SGHTA and FQGNSA. V gave up 0 bases and J gave up 3 bases, with 12 bases separating them. The CDR3 extends over 16 amino acids. The CDR3 loop is CASSLAGGVSYNEQFF. The CDR3 nucleotides read TGTGCCAGCAGCTTAGCTGGAGGAGTTAGCTACAATGAGCAGTTCTTC.

This clonotype was detected ten times or more. The V and J genes are TRBV28 and TRBJ2-6; a possible D gene is TRBD2 (5 bases). The V gene lost 5 bases and the J gene lost 0 bases, with 11 bases spanning the gap. CDR1 and CDR2 (germline): MDHEN, SYDVKM. The CDR3 contains 16 residues. The CDR3 DNA sequence: TGTGCCAGCAGTCCGGGAACCCGCTCTGGGGCCAACGTCCTGACTTTC. Protein product: CASSPGTRSGANVLTF.

This clonotype came up many times. The chain recombines TRBV28 with TRBJ2-7; 10 nucleotides align to TRBD2. The CDR3 has 18 amino acids. With V trimmed by 6 bases and J by 6 bases, 20 bases remained unmatched. Germline V gene data show CDR1 as MDHEN and CDR2 as SYDVKM. The DNA of the CDR3 is TGTGCCAGCAGCTCGGGCCAGCTAGTGCGTAAGCGGGAGGGCGAGCAGTACTTC. This gives the protein CASSSGQLVRKREGEQYF.

Many counts were recorded for this clonotype. The chain is built from TRBV6-1 and TRBJ2-5; D possibly matches TRBD1 or TRBD2 (6 bases each). Germline CDR1 and CDR2: MNHNS and SASEGT. The CDR3 totals 14 residues. Trimming took 6 bases from V and 4 from J, leaving 15 bases between them. The CDR3 is CASSKGGRGETQYF. The CDR3 bases are TGTGCCAGCAGCAAAGGGGGGCGAGGAGAGACCCAGTACTTC.

This clonotype has only a few counts. The chain is built from TRBV12-3 or TRBV12-4 and TRBJ2-4, with D possibly being TRBD1 (7 bases). The CDR3 has 20 amino acids. V was cut by 4 bases and J by 2 bases, with 27 bases left in between. The chain's CDR3 is CASSSRGNFNRGGTKNIQYF. Written as DNA, the CDR3 is TGTGCCAGCAGTTCCAGGGGAAATTTCAACAGGGGAGGCACCAAAAACATTCAGTACTTC.

This clonotype was seen ten or more times. This chain uses TRBV20-1 with TRBJ2-3; the match to TRBD2 covers 16 bases. J gave up 2 bases and V 6 bases, and 5 bases lay outside the gene matches. This CDR3 spans 16 amino acids. The germline gives CDR1 DFQATT, CDR2 SNEGSKA (reference sequence). The CDR3 DNA reads as TGCAGTGCCACGGGACTAGCGGGAGGGTCCACAGATACGCAGTATTTT. Protein product: CSATGLAGGSTDTQYF.

The chain links TRBV19 to TRBJ2-7; TRBD2 matches at 14 bases. The germline V gene encodes CDR1 LNHDA and CDR2 SQIVND (reference sequence). The CDR3 length is 14 residues. V shed 7 bases, J shed 6 bases, and the junction held 5 bases outside the gene matches. The chain's CDR3 is CASTWGTSGSEQYF. The CDR3 DNA is TGTGCCAGTACCTGGGGGACTAGCGGGAGCGAGCAGTACTTC.

Ten or more counts support this clonotype. The chain has TRBV10-2 and TRBJ2-5; 7 nucleotides match TRBD2. The CDR3 consists of 12 residues. CDR1 and CDR2 from the germline V gene are WSHSY and SAAADI. J gave up 3 bases and V 10 bases, and 5 bases lay outside the gene matches. CDR3 DNA: TGCGCCACTAGCGGAAAAAAAGAGACCCAGTACTTC. Translated, it gives CATSGKKETQYF.

This clonotype was picked up many times. The rearrangement joins TRBV11-2 to TRBJ1-5; D is undetermined. The CDR3 covers 13 residues. Germline assignment: CDR1 SGHAT and CDR2 FQNNGV. The ends were cut back, 4 bases at V and 0 bases at J, with 4 bases in the middle. CDR3 DNA: TGTGCCAGCAGCTACGGTAGCAATCAGCCCCAGCATTTT. Translation: CASSYGSNQPQHF.

This clonotype was detected many times. The CDR3 DNA follows: TGTGCCAGCACCGAGGGGGGTAAGGGGCCGAACACTGAAGCTTTCTTT. Protein product: CASTEGGKGPNTEAFF. The chain joins TRBV9 to TRBJ1-1, with a possible D match to TRBD1 (6 bases). The V gene lost 6 bases and the J gene lost 1 base, with 19 bases spanning the gap. Looked up from germline, CDR1 is SGDLS and CDR2 is YYNGEE. There are 16 residues in the CDR3.

This clonotype came up many times. The genes are TRBV24-1 and TRBJ1-2; 7 bases map to TRBD1. Germline V gene lookup returns CDR1 KGHDR and CDR2 SFDVKD. The V segment lost 4 bases and the J segment 4 bases; nucleotides outside the gene matches: 8. The CDR3 spans 15 residues. DNA for the CDR3: TGTGCCACCAGTGAATCCGACAGGGCCCCCTATGGCTACACCTTC. This codes for CATSESDRAPYGYTF.

With regard to this clonotype: With a much larger clone just one base away, this may be a read error. The DNA of the CDR3 is TGTGCCAGCAGCGTGAACACCGGGGGGCTGTTTTTT. Protein product: CASSVNTGGLFF. The chain links TRBV9 to TRBJ2-2; D possibly corresponds to TRBD2 (6 bases). This CDR3 is 12 amino acids long. Germline CDR1 SGDLS, CDR2 YYNGEE.